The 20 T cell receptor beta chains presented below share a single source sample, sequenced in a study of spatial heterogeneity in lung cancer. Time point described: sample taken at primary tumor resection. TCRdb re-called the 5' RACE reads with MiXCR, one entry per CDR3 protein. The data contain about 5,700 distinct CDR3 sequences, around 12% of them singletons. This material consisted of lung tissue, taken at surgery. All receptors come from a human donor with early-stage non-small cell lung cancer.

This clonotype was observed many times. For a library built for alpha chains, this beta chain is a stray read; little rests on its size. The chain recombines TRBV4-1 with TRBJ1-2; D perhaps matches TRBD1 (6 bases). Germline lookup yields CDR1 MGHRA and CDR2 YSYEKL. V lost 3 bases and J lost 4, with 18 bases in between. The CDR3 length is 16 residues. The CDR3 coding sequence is TGCGCCAGCAGCCACCTAGGGACACCTTCGGGCTATGGCTACACCTTC. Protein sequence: CASSHLGTPSGYGYTF.

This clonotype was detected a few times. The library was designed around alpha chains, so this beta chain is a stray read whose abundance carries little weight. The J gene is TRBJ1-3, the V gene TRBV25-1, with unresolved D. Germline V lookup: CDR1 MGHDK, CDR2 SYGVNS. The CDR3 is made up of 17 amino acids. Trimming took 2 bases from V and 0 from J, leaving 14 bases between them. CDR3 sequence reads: CASSELGRSRSGNTIYF. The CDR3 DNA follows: TGTGCCAGCAGTGAACTGGGCAGATCCCGCTCTGGAAACACCATATATTTT.

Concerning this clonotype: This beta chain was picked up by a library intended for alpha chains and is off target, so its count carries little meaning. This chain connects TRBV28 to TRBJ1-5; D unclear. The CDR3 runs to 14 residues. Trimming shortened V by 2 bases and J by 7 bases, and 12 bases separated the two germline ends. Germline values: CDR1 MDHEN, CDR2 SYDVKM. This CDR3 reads CASSLLVYEQPQHF. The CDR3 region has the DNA TGTGCCAGCAGTTTACTGGTCTATGAACAGCCCCAGCATTTT. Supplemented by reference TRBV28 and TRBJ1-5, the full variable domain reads DVKVTQSSRYLVKRTGEKVFLECVQDMDHENMFWYRQDPGLGLRLIYFSYDVKMKEKGDIPEGYSVSREKKERFSLILESASTNQTSMYLCASSLLVYEQPQHFGDGTRLSIL.

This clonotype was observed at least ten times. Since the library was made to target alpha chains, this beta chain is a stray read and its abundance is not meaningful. The CDR3 region is CASSLDYNTGELFF. The CDR3, as DNA: TGTGCCAGCAGCTTGGACTACAACACCGGGGAGCTGTTTTTT. The chain uses TRBV5-4 and TRBJ2-2; D not certain. This CDR3 has 14 residues. V was shortened by 0 bases and J by 2 bases, with 5 bases between the two germline ends. Germline assignment: CDR1 SGHNT and CDR2 YYREEE (reference sequence).

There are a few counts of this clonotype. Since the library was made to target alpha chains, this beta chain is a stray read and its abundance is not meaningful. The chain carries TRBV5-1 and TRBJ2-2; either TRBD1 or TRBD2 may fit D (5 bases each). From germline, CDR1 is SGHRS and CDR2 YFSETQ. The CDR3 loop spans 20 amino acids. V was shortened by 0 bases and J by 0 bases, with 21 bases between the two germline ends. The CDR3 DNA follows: TGCGCCAGCAGCTTGGATTTTGAGGCCTTCGGGGCGACGAACACCGGGGAGCTGTTTTTT. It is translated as CASSLDFEAFGATNTGELFF.

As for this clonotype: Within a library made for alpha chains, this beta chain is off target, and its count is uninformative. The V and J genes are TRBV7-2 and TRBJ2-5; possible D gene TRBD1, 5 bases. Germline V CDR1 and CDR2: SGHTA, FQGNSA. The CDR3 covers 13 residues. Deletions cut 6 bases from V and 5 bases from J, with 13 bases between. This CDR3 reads CASSISKGETQYF. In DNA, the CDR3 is TGTGCCAGCAGTATATCCAAGGGGGAGACCCAGTACTTC.

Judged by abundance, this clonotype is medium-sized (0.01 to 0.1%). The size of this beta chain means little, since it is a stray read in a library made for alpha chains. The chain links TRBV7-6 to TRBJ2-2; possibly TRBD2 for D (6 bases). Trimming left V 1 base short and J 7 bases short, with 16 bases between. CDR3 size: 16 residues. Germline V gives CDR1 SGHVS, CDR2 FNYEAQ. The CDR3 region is CASSLDGRGGNGELFF. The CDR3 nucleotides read TGTGCCAGCAGCTTAGACGGGAGAGGCGGGAACGGGGAGCTGTTTTTT.

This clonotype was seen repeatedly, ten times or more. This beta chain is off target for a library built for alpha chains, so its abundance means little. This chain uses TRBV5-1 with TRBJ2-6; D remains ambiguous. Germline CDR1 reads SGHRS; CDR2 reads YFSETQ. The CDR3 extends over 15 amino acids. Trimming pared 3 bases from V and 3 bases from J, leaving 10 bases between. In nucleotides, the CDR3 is TGCGCCAGCAGCTCTGACGGTCTTGGGGCCAACGTCCTGACTTTC. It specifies CASSSDGLGANVLTF. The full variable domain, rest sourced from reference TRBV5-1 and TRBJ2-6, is KAGVTQTPRYLIKTRGQQVTLSCSPISGHRSVSWYQQTPGQGLQFLFEYFSETQRNKGNFPGRFSGRQFSNSRSEMNVSTLELGDSALYLCASSSDGLGANVLTFGAGSRLTVL.

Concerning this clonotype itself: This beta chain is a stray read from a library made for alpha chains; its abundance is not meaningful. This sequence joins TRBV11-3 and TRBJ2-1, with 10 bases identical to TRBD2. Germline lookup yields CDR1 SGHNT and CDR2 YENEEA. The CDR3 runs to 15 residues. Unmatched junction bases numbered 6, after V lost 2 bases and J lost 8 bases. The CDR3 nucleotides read TGTGCCAGCAGCTTAACAGCGGGAGGGCCCTATGAGCAGTTCTTC. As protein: CASSLTAGGPYEQFF.

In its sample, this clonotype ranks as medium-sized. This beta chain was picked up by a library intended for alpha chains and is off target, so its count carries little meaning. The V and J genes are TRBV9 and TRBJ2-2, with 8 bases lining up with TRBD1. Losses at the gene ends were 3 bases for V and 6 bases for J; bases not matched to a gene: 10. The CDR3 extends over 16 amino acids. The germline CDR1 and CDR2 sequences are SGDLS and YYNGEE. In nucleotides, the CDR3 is TGTGCCAGCAGCGCCAGACAGGGGACAAGTTCCGGGGAGCTGTTTTTT. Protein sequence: CASSARQGTSSGELFF. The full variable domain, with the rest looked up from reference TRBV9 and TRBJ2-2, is DSGVTQTPKHLITATGQRVTLRCSPRSGDLSVYWYQQSLDQGLQFLIQYYNGEERAKGNILERFSAQQFPDLHSELNLSSLELGDSALYFCASSARQGTSSGELFFGEGSRLTVL.

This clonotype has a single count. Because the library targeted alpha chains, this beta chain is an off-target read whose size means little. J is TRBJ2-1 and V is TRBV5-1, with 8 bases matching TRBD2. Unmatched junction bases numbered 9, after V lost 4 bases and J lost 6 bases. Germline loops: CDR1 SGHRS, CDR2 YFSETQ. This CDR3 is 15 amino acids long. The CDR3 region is CASSLWASGPNEQFF. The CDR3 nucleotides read TGCGCCAGCAGCCTGTGGGCTAGCGGGCCCAATGAGCAGTTCTTC.

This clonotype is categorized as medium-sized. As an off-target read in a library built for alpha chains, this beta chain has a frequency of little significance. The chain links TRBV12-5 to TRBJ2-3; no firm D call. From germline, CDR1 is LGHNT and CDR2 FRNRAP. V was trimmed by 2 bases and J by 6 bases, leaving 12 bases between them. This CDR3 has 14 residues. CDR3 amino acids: CASGLLPSTDTQYF. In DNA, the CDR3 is TGTGCTAGTGGTTTGTTACCATCCACCGATACGCAGTATTTT.

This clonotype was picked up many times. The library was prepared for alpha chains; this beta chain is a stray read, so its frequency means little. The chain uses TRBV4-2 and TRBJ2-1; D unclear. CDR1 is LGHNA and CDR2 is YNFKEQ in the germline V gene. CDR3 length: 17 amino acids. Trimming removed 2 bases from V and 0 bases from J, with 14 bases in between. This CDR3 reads CASSQRVPKSSYNEQFF. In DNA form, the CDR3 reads TGTGCCAGCAGCCAAAGGGTGCCTAAGAGCTCCTACAATGAGCAGTTCTTC.

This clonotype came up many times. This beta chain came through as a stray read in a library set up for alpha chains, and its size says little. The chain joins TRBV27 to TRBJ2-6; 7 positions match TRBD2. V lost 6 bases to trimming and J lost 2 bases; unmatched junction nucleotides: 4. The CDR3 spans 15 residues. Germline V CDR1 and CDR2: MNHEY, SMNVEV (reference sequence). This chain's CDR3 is CASSRRGAGANVLTF. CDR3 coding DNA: TGTGCCAGCAGCCGACGGGGGGCTGGGGCCAACGTCCTGACTTTC. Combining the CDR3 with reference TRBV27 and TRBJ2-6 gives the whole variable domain EAQVTQNPRYLITVTGKKLTVTCSQNMNHEYMSWYRQDPGLGLRQIYYSMNVEVTDKGDVPEGYKVSRKEKRNFPLILESPSPNQTSLYFCASSRRGAGANVLTFGAGSRLTVL.

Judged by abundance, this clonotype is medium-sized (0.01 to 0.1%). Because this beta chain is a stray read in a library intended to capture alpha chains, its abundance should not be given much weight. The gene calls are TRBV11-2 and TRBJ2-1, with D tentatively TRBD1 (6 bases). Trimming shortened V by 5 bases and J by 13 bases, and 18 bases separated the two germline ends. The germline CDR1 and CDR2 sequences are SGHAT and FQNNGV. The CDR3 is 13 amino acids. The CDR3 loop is CASSRQQGVGQFF. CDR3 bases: TGTGCCAGCAGCCGCCAACAGGGAGTGGGACAGTTCTTC.

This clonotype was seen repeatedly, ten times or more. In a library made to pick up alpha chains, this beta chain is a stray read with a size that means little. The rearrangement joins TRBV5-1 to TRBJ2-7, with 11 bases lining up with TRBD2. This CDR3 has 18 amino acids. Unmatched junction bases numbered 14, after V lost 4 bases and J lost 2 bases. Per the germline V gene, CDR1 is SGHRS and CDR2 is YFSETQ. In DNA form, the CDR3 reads TGCGCCAGCAGCCCCCAACTAGCGGGAGAAAGGCGGCCCTACGAGCAGTACTTC. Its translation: CASSPQLAGERRPYEQYF. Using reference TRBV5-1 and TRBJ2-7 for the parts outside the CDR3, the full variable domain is KAGVTQTPRYLIKTRGQQVTLSCSPISGHRSVSWYQQTPGQGLQFLFEYFSETQRNKGNFPGRFSGRQFSNSRSEMNVSTLELGDSALYLCASSPQLAGERRPYEQYFGPGTRLTVT.

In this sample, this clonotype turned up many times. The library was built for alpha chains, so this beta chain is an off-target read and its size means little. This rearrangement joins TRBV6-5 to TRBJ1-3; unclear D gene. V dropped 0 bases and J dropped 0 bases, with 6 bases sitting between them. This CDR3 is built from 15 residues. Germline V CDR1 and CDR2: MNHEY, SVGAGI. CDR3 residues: CASSYSRSSGNTIYF. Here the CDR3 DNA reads TGTGCCAGCAGTTACTCTAGGAGCTCTGGAAACACCATATATTTT.

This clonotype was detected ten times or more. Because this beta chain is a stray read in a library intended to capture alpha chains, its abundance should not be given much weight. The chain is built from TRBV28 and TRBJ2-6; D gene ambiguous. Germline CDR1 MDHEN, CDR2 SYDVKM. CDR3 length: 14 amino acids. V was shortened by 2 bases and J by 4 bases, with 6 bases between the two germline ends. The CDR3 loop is CASSLTTGANVLTF. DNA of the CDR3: TGTGCCAGCAGTTTAACGACCGGGGCCAACGTCCTGACTTTC.

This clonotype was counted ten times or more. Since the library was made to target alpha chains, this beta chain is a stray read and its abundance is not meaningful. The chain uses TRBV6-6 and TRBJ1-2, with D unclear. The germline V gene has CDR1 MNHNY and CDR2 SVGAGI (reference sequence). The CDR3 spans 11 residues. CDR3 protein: CVIRGVQGYTF. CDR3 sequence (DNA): TGTGTCATCCGGGGTGTCCAGGGCTACACCTTC.

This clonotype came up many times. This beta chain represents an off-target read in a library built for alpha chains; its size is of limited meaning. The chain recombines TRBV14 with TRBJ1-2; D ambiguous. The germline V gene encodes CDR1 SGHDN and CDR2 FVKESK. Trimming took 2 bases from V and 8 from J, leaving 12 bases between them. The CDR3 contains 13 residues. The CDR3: CASSQLVSGGYTF. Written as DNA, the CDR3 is TGTGCCAGCAGCCAACTGGTATCGGGGGGCTACACCTTC.